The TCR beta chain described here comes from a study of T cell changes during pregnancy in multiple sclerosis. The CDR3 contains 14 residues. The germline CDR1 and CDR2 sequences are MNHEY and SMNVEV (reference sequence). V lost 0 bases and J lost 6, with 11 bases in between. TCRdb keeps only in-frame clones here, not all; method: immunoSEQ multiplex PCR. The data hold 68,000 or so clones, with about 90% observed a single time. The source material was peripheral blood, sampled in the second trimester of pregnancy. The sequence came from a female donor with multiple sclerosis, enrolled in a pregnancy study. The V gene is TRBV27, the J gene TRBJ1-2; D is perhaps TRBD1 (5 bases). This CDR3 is CASSLSQGKDGYTF. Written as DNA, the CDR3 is TGTGCCAGCAGTTTATCGCAGGGAAAAGATGGCTACACCTTC.